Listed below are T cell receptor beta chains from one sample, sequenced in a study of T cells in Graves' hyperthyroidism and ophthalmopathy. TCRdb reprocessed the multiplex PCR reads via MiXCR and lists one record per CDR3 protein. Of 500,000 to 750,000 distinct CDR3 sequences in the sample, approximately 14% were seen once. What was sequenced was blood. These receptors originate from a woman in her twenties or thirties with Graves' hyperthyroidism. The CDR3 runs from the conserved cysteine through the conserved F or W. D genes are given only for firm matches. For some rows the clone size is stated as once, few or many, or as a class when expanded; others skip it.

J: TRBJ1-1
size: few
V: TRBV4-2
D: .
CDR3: CASSHDLLSRGNTEAFF
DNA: TGTGCCAGCAGCCACGACCTCCTCTCCAGGGGAAACACTGAAGCTTTCTTT

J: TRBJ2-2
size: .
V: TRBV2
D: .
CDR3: CASRELGQRNTGELFF
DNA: TGTGCCAGCAGAGAGCTCGGACAGAGGAACACCGGGGAGCTGTTTTTT

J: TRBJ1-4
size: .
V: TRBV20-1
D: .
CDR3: CSARDGLNEKLFF
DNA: TGCAGTGCTAGGGACGGGTTAAATGAAAAACTGTTTTTT

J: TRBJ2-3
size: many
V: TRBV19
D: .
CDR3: CASSITARLTDTQYF
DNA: TGTGCCAGTAGTATTACGGCCAGACTCACAGATACGCAGTATTTT

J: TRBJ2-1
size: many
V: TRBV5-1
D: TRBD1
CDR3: CASGLGTGTNNEQFF
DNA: TGCGCCAGCGGGCTCGGGACAGGGACTAACAATGAGCAGTTCTTC

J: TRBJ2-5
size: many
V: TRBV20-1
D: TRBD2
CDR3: CSASVLAGLMETQYF
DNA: TGCAGTGCTAGCGTACTAGCGGGATTGATGGAGACCCAGTACTTC

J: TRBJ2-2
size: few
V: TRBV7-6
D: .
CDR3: CASSSRGIRTRGDTGELFF
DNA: TGTGCCAGCAGCTCTAGAGGTATCCGGACCCGGGGCGACACCGGGGAGCTGTTTTTT

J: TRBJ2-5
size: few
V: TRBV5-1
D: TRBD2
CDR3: CASSFQAGGKETQYF
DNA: TGCGCCAGCAGCTTCCAAGCGGGAGGGAAAGAGACCCAGTACTTC

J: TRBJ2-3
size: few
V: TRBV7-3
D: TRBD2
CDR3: CASSMDPGLVNTQYF
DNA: TGTGCCAGCAGCATGGACCCGGGACTAGTTAATACGCAGTATTTT

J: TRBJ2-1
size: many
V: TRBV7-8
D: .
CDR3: CASSPPSGGGRNEQFF
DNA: TGTGCCAGCAGCCCCCCCTCGGGGGGCGGTCGGAATGAGCAGTTCTTC

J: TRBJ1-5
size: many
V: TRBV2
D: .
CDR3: CASSELSDNQPQHF
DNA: TGTGCCAGCAGTGAACTGTCAGATAATCAGCCCCAGCATTTT

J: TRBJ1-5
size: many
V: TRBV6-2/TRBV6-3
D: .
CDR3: CASSFRAGGMQPQHF
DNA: TGTGCCAGCAGTTTTCGGGCGGGAGGGATGCAGCCCCAGCATTTT

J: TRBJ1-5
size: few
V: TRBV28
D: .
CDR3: CASSPSGSSNQPQHF
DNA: TGTGCCAGCTCTCCCTCGGGCTCTAGCAATCAGCCCCAGCATTTT

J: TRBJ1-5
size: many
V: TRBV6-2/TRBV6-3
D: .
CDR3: CASSPGVYNQPQHF
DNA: TGTGCCAGCAGTCCAGGGGTATACAATCAGCCCCAGCATTTT

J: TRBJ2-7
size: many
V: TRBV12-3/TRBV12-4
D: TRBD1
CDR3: CASSKQGASYEQYF
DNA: TGTGCCAGCAGTAAACAGGGGGCTTCCTACGAGCAGTACTTC

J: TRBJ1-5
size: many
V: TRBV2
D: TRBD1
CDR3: CASSGTGGAGNQPQHF
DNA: TGTGCCAGCAGTGGAACAGGGGGCGCGGGCAATCAGCCCCAGCATTTT

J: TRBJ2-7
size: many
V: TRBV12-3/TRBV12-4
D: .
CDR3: CASSLGARSYEQYF
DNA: TGTGCCAGCAGTTTGGGAGCGCGCTCCTACGAGCAGTACTTC

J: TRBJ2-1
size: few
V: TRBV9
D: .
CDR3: CASSVQGLRDEQFF
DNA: TGTGCCAGCAGCGTTCAGGGGTTGAGGGATGAGCAGTTCTTC

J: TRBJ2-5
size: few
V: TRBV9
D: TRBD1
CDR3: CASSDGQGSETQYF
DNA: TGTGCCAGCAGCGACGGACAGGGGTCAGAGACCCAGTACTTC

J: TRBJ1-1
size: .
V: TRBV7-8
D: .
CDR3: CASSFQGHTEAFF
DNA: TGTGCCAGCAGCTTTCAAGGGCACACTGAAGCTTTCTTT

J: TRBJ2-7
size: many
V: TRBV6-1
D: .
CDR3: CASRRGTSRTYEQYF
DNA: TGTGCCAGCAGACGAGGGACTTCGCGAACCTACGAGCAGTACTTC

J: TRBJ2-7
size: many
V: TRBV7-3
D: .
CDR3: CASSLDRFHEQYF
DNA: TGTGCCAGCAGCCTTGACAGGTTCCACGAGCAGTACTTC

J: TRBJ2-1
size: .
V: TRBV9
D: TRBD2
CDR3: CASSVVASGAYGQFF
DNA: TGTGCCAGCAGCGTAGTTGCTAGCGGCGCCTATGGGCAGTTCTTC

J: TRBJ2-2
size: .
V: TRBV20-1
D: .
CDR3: CSARAGGSSGELFF
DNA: TGCAGTGCCCGGGCGGGTGGGTCTTCCGGGGAGCTGTTTTTT

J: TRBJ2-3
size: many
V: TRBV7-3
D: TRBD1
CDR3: CASSLRATGGYDTQYF
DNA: TGTGCCAGCAGCTTGAGGGCAACAGGGGGCTACGATACGCAGTATTTT

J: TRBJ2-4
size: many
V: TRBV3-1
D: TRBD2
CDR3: CASSQEPSGIDIQYF
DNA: TGTGCCAGCAGCCAAGAACCTAGCGGGATTGACATTCAGTACTTC